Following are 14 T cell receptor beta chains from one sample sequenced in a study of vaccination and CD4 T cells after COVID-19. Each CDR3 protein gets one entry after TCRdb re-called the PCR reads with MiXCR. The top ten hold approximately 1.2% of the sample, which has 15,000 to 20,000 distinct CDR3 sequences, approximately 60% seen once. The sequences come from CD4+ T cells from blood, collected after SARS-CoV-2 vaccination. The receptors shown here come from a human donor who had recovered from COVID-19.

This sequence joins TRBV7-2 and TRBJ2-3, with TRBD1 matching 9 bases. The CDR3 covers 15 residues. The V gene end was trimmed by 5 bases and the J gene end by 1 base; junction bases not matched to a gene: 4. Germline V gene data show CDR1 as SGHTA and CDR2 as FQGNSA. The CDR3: CASSGQGSGTDTQYF. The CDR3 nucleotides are TGTGCCAGCAGCGGACAGGGGAGTGGCACAGATACGCAGTATTTT.

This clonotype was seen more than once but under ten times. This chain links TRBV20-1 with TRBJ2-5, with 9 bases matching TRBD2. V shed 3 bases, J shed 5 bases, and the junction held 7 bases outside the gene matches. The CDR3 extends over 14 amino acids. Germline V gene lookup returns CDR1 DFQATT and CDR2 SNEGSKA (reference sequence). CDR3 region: CSASSAGGLETQYF. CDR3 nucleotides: TGCAGTGCTAGTTCGGCGGGAGGGTTGGAGACCCAGTACTTC.

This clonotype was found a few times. The CDR3 region is CASRTQRASYNEQFF. CDR3 DNA sequence: TGTGCCAGCAGGACACAAAGGGCCTCCTACAATGAGCAGTTCTTC. The rearrangement joins TRBV28 to TRBJ2-1; D is unresolved. This CDR3 spans 15 amino acids. Looked up from germline, CDR1 is MDHEN and CDR2 is SYDVKM. Trimming left V 6 bases short and J 0 bases short, with 12 bases between.

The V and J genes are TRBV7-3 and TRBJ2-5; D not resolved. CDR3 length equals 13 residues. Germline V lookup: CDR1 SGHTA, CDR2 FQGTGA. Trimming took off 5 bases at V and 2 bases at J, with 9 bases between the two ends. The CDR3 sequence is CASSLYIQETQYF. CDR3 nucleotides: TGTGCCAGCAGCCTCTACATACAAGAGACCCAGTACTTC.

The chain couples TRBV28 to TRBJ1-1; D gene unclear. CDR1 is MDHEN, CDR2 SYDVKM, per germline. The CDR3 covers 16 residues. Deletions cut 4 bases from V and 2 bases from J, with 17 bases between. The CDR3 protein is CASSSRPTTSNTEAFF. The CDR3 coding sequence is TGTGCCAGCAGTTCTCGGCCGACAACATCTAACACTGAAGCTTTCTTT.

The CDR3 coding sequence is TGTGCCAGCAGGGGAGGAGTGACAGATACGCAGTATTTT. It translates to CASRGGVTDTQYF. This chain joins TRBV5-4 and TRBJ2-3, with a weak D call TRBD2 (6 bases). The CDR3 length is 13 residues. With 5 bases removed from V and 3 bases from J, the gap between germline ends came to 10 bases. Germline CDR1 SGHNT, CDR2 YYREEE (reference sequence).

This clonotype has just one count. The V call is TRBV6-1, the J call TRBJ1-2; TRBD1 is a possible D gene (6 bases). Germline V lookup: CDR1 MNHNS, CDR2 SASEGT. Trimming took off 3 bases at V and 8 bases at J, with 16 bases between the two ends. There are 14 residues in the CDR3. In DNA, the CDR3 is TGTGCCAGCAGTGATTTGAACAGGGAGGGCGGCTACACCTTC. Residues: CASSDLNREGGYTF.

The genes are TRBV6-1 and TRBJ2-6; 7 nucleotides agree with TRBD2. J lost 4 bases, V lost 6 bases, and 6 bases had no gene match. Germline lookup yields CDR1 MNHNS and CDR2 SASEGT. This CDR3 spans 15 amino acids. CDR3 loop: CASRDGGSGANVLTF. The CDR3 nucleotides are TGTGCCAGCAGGGACGGGGGGTCCGGGGCCAACGTCCTGACTTTC.

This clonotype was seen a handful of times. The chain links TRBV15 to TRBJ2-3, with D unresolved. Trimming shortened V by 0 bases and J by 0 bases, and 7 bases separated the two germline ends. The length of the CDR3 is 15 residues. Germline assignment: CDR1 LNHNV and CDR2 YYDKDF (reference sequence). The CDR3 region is CATSRDPQSTDTQYF. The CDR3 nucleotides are TGTGCCACCAGCAGAGATCCCCAAAGCACAGATACGCAGTATTTT.

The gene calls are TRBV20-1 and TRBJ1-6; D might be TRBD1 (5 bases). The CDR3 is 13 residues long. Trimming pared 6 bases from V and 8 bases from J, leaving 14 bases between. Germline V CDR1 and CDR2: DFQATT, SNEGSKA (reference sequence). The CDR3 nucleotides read TGCAGTGCCGAGGGGAGGGGTTATTCACCCCTCCACTTT. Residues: CSAEGRGYSPLHF.

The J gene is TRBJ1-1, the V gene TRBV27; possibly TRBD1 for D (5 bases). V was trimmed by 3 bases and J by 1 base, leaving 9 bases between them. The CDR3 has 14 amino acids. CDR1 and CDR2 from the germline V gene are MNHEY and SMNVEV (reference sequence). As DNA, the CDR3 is TGTGCCAGCAGTTTCGGGGGGGGGAACACTGAAGCTTTCTTT. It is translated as CASSFGGGNTEAFF.

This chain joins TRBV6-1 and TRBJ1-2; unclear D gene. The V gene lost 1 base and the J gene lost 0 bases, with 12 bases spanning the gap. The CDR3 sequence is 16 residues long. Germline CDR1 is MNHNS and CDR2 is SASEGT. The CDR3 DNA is TGTGCCAGCAGTGAAGTTTCCGGGCTCGCTAACTATGGCTACACCTTC. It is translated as CASSEVSGLANYGYTF.

For the CDR3, the DNA is TGTGCCAGCAGTGAATCGGGGGGCCGATACAATGAGCAGTTCTTC. As protein: CASSESGGRYNEQFF. The chain has TRBV2 and TRBJ2-1; D perhaps matches TRBD2 (7 bases). Germline assignment: CDR1 SNHLY and CDR2 FYNNEI. The V end lost 2 bases, the J end lost 4 bases, and 12 bases lay between the germline ends. The CDR3 spans 15 residues.

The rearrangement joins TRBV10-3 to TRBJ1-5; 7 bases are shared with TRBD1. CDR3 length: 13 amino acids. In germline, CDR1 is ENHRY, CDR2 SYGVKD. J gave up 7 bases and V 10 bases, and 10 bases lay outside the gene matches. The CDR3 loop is CATLGTAGQPQHF. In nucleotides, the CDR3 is TGTGCCACCCTCGGGACAGCAGGGCAGCCCCAGCATTTT.